This T cell receptor (beta chain) was documented in a study of CD8 T cells in ankylosing spondylitis. About this clonotype: The antigen is unknown.

Quantitative molecular-barcoded 5'-RACE generated the TCR beta libraries. TCRdb re-called the 5' RACE reads through MiXCR, storing one row per CDR3 protein. The sample consists of some 400,000 distinct CDR3 sequences, about 20% of them appearing once. Notes on the study in general: It was reported that disease-linked clones were significantly enriched in matched ankylosing spondylitis synovial fluid. Made up of about eight highly homologous variants, a TCR beta motif appeared characteristic of ankylosing spondylitis blood. Disease-linked clones were found to be CD8+ and relatively rare in peripheral blood.

CDR1 and CDR2 from the germline V gene are SQVTM and ANQGSEA. CDR3 size: 13 residues. V was pared by 1 base and J by 4 bases, with 9 bases between. The clonotype originates from a male donor with ankylosing spondylitis. The material sequenced was blood, either unsorted or a sorted T cell fraction (not recorded which). V and J are TRBV29-1 and TRBJ2-3, with D unclear. CDR3 loop: CSVEAVSADTQYF. Written as DNA, the CDR3 is TGCAGCGTTGAAGCGGTAAGCGCAGATACGCAGTATTTT.